The 23 T cell receptor beta chains below come from one sample, sequenced in a study of blood T cell repertoires in COVID-19. Produced via immunoSEQ multiplex PCR; TCRdb's table is partial and in-frame only. This table has 250,000 or so clones, nearly 90% appearing once. Sequenced sample: peripheral blood. All receptors come from a woman under 40 with acute or convalescent COVID-19.

This rearrangement joins TRBV18 to TRBJ2-5; perhaps TRBD1 as D (6 bases). The CDR3 is made up of 17 amino acids. In germline, CDR1 is KGHSH, CDR2 LQKENI. Trimming took off 3 bases at V and 5 bases at J, with 22 bases between the two ends. CDR3 sequence (DNA): TGTGCCAGCTCACCTCCGAACAGGGTAAAATCAGAGGAGACCCAGTACTTC. Protein sequence: CASSPPNRVKSEETQYF.

The gene calls are TRBV7-8 and TRBJ2-3; TRBD1 matches at 10 bases. The CDR3 runs to 17 residues. Germline V gene data show CDR1 as SGHVS and CDR2 as FQNEAQ. With 2 bases clipped from V and 4 bases from J, the junction kept 9 bases outside the gene matches. As DNA, the CDR3 is TGTGCCAGCAGCTTACTAGGACAGGGGGTTTTGGCAGATACGCAGTATTTT. Its translation: CASSLLGQGVLADTQYF.

This rearrangement joins TRBV15 to TRBJ2-1; D gene ambiguous. The CDR3 totals 13 residues. CDR1 LNHNV and CDR2 YYDKDF come from the germline V gene (reference sequence). V gave up 5 bases and J gave up 0 bases, with 5 bases separating them. The CDR3 bases are TGTGCCACCAGCGATAGCTCCTACAATGAGCAGTTCTTC. It encodes CATSDSSYNEQFF.

The V and J genes are TRBV19 and TRBJ1-6, with D uncertain. From germline, CDR1 is LNHDA and CDR2 SQIVND (reference sequence). The CDR3 is 12 amino acids. V dropped 5 bases and J dropped 12 bases, with 11 bases sitting between them. The CDR3 nucleotides are TGTGCCAGTAGTTTCCTTCGGGAACCCCTCCACTTT. Amino acids: CASSFLREPLHF. Full variable domain (remainder filled in from reference TRBV19 and TRBJ1-6): DGGITQSPKYLFRKEGQNVTLSCEQNLNHDAMYWYRQDPGQGLRLIYYSQIVNDFQKGDIAEGYSVSREKKESFPLTVTSAQKNPTAFYLCASSFLREPLHFGNGTRLTVT.

This chain uses TRBV19 with TRBJ1-4, with a possible D match to TRBD1 (5 bases). This CDR3 comprises 16 residues. Looked up from germline, CDR1 is LNHDA and CDR2 is SQIVND (reference sequence). The V gene lost 5 bases and the J gene lost 3 bases, with 16 bases spanning the gap. Here the CDR3 DNA reads TGTGCCAGTAGTGACCCCCGGCGGGGCCCTAATGAAAAACTGTTTTTT. It translates to CASSDPRRGPNEKLFF. Combining the CDR3 with reference TRBV19 and TRBJ1-4 gives the whole variable domain DGGITQSPKYLFRKEGQNVTLSCEQNLNHDAMYWYRQDPGQGLRLIYYSQIVNDFQKGDIAEGYSVSREKKESFPLTVTSAQKNPTAFYLCASSDPRRGPNEKLFFGSGTQLSVL.

This rearrangement joins TRBV11-2 to TRBJ1-1, with a weak D call TRBD1 (5 bases). V dropped 5 bases and J dropped 4 bases, with 11 bases sitting between them. This CDR3 has 13 residues. Germline-derived CDR1 and CDR2 are SGHAT and FQNNGV. The CDR3 region has the DNA TGTGCCAGCAGCCAGTGGGGGGGCACTGAAGCTTTCTTT. Its translation is CASSQWGGTEAFF.

The chain carries TRBV12-3 or TRBV12-4 and TRBJ1-2; 9 bases map to TRBD1. The V gene end was trimmed by 5 bases and the J gene end by 4 bases; junction bases not matched to a gene: 2. The CDR3 is made up of 13 amino acids. The CDR3 loop is CASSNRGPYGYTF. CDR3 in DNA: TGTGCCAGCAGTAACAGGGGGCCCTATGGCTACACCTTC.

This chain uses TRBV11-2 with TRBJ2-1, with TRBD2 matching over 9 bases. This CDR3 has 19 amino acids. V gave up 1 base and J gave up 7 bases; unmatched junction bases: 17. Germline assignment: CDR1 SGHAT and CDR2 FQNNGV. The CDR3 sequence: CASSLVASGATGVWNEQFF. In nucleotides, the CDR3 is TGTGCCAGCAGCTTAGTGGCTAGCGGGGCAACGGGGGTTTGGAATGAGCAGTTCTTC.

V usage is TRBV6-6 and J usage is TRBJ2-3; 7 bases match TRBD2. The germline V gene has CDR1 MNHNY and CDR2 SVGAGI (reference sequence). The CDR3 consists of 14 residues. Trimming cost V 4 bases and J 2 bases; bases outside gene matches: 3. The CDR3 sequence is CASSWGGDTDTQYF. For the CDR3, the DNA is TGTGCCAGCAGTTGGGGGGGAGACACAGATACGCAGTATTTT.

This chain links TRBV30 with TRBJ2-7, with 7 bases that match TRBD1. Germline V gene sequence: CDR1 GTSNPN, CDR2 SVGIG (reference sequence). This CDR3 is built from 14 residues. V lost 1 base to trimming and J lost 3 bases; unmatched junction nucleotides: 6. Written as DNA, the CDR3 is TGTGCCTGGAGTGCAACGGACAGGAGCTACGAGCAGTACTTC. Translating it yields CAWSATDRSYEQYF.

The CDR3 reads CASSLSGLAGTYEQYF. CDR3 in DNA: TGTGCCAGCAGTTTATCGGGACTAGCGGGAACCTACGAGCAGTACTTC. The rearrangement links TRBV27 to TRBJ2-7, with 13 bases aligning to TRBD2. With V trimmed by 0 bases and J by 2 bases, 1 base remained unmatched. There are 16 residues in the CDR3. Germline V gene lookup returns CDR1 MNHEY and CDR2 SMNVEV (reference sequence).

The chain combines TRBV19 with TRBJ2-7, with TRBD1 matching over 10 bases. Trimming took 5 bases from V and 2 from J; bases not matched to a gene: 6. The CDR3 loop spans 15 amino acids. CDR1 and CDR2 from the germline V gene are LNHDA and SQIVND (reference sequence). CDR3 DNA: TGTGCCAGTAGTCCCGCCGGGACAGGGGCCTACGAGCAGTACTTC. It yields the protein CASSPAGTGAYEQYF.

J is TRBJ2-1 and V is TRBV5-1; weak D call: TRBD2 (6 bases). The ends were cut back, 4 bases at V and 5 bases at J, with 19 bases in the middle. This CDR3 contains 16 residues. CDR1 and CDR2 (germline): SGHRS, YFSETQ. This chain's CDR3 is CASSARGGMKNNEQFF. Written as DNA, the CDR3 is TGCGCCAGCAGCGCCCGCGGCGGGATGAAGAACAATGAGCAGTTCTTC. Filled out from reference TRBV5-1 and TRBJ2-1, the complete variable domain reads KAGVTQTPRYLIKTRGQQVTLSCSPISGHRSVSWYQQTPGQGLQFLFEYFSETQRNKGNFPGRFSGRQFSNSRSEMNVSTLELGDSALYLCASSARGGMKNNEQFFGPGTRLTVL.

Here the CDR3 reads CASSRVPYEQYF. CDR3 sequence (DNA): TGTGCCAGCTCCCGCGTCCCCTACGAGCAGTACTTC. The rearrangement links TRBV3-1 (or the pseudogene TRBV3-2) to TRBJ2-7; no firm D call. This CDR3 spans 12 amino acids. V lost 8 bases and J 2 bases, leaving 10 bases between the germline ends. Germline loops: CDR1 LGHDT, CDR2 YNNKEL (reference sequence).

V is TRBV19 and J is TRBJ1-1; D unresolved. The V gene's germline CDR1 is LNHDA and CDR2 SQIVND (reference sequence). V dropped 6 bases and J dropped 1 base, with 9 bases sitting between them. The CDR3 loop spans 13 amino acids. The DNA for the CDR3 is TGTGCCAGTAGAATGCTACCGAACACTGAAGCTTTCTTT. Translation gives CASRMLPNTEAFF.

This clone was observed a few times. The chain uses TRBV29-1 and TRBJ1-4; 8 bases are a match to TRBD1. The CDR3 covers 13 residues. Germline loops: CDR1 SQVTM, CDR2 ANQGSEA. J was trimmed by 3 bases and V by 6 bases; bases with no gene match: 3. CDR3 DNA sequence: TGCAGCGTGGCGACAGGGGCTAATGAAAAACTGTTTTTT. Its translation: CSVATGANEKLFF.

This clone showed up just a few times. The chain is built from TRBV24-1 and TRBJ2-5; TRBD1 matches 7 bases. The CDR3 is made up of 15 amino acids. With 3 bases clipped from V and 1 base from J, the junction kept 4 bases outside the gene matches. Germline values: CDR1 KGHDR, CDR2 SFDVKD. The CDR3 here is CATSDPDRFQETQYF. The CDR3 DNA reads TGTGCCACCAGTGATCCGGACAGGTTCCAAGAGACCCAGTACTTC.

The rearrangement joins TRBV19 to TRBJ2-1; D gene uncertain. Deletions cut 6 bases from V and 0 bases from J, with 12 bases between. Germline lookup yields CDR1 LNHDA and CDR2 SQIVND (reference sequence). The length of the CDR3 is 15 residues. CDR3 DNA sequence: TGTGCCAGTAGACAGTTCCAGAGCTCCTACAATGAGCAGTTCTTC. It specifies CASRQFQSSYNEQFF.

The rearrangement joins TRBV6-2 or TRBV6-3 to TRBJ2-7, with TRBD1 identical over 9 bases. J lost 3 bases, V lost 5 bases, and 5 bases had no gene match. This CDR3 spans 14 amino acids. Germline CDR1 is MNHEY and CDR2 is SVGEGT. The chain's CDR3 is CASSRDRVLYEQYF. The DNA for the CDR3 is TGTGCCAGCAGTCGGGACAGGGTCCTCTACGAGCAGTACTTC.

The chain has TRBV19 and TRBJ1-1, with a weak D call TRBD1 (5 bases). With 7 bases removed from V and 0 bases from J, the gap between germline ends came to 15 bases. This CDR3 is 15 amino acids long. Looked up from germline, CDR1 is LNHDA and CDR2 is SQIVND (reference sequence). The CDR3 sequence is CASTPTAGLNTEAFF. The CDR3 DNA reads TGTGCCAGTACCCCGACAGCTGGCCTGAACACTGAAGCTTTCTTT.

In its sample, this clone was seen once. This chain links TRBV12-3 or TRBV12-4 with TRBJ2-5; D is unresolved. V gave up 3 bases and J gave up 1 base, with 6 bases separating them. The CDR3 length is 13 residues. The CDR3 loop reads CASSFTVQETQYF. The CDR3 bases are TGTGCCAGCAGTTTTACAGTCCAAGAGACCCAGTACTTC.

The chain combines TRBV19 with TRBJ1-6; D gene ambiguous. The V end was cut by 6 bases, the J end by 0 bases, with 12 bases between. Germline values: CDR1 LNHDA, CDR2 SQIVND (reference sequence). CDR3 size: 16 residues. The CDR3 loop reads CASSTARSSYNSPLHF. CDR3 nucleotide sequence: TGTGCCAGTAGCACCGCCCGGAGCTCCTATAATTCACCCCTCCACTTT.

The chain employs TRBV27 and TRBJ1-1, with TRBD1 as a possible D gene (5 bases). Deletions cut 1 base from V and 2 bases from J, with 11 bases between. This CDR3 region has 15 residues. Per germline, CDR1 MNHEY and CDR2 SMNVEV (reference sequence). The CDR3 protein is CASSLLGGGNTEAFF. Written as DNA, the CDR3 is TGTGCCAGCAGTTTATTGGGGGGGGGTAACACTGAAGCTTTCTTT.